This T cell receptor beta chain originates from a study of blood T cell repertoires in COVID-19. Study-level background: Sites across the United States, Italy and Spain contributed samples from acute and convalescent COVID-19. The cDNA or gDNA used as material had been derived from T cells, B-cell-depleted T cells, or PBMCs.

Germline CDR1 SGDLS, CDR2 YYNGEE. The CDR3 extends over 16 amino acids. V lost 2 bases to trimming and J lost 0 bases, with 12 bases between them. In the original processing: Nucleated cell counts were estimated from reference gene primer amplification. TCRdb keeps only in-frame clones here, not all; method: immunoSEQ multiplex PCR. V and J calls plus clone size are reproduced from that table; the DNA served to infer D and trimming. The table lists about 400,000 clones, roughly 89% of them singletons. This clonotype was sampled from a woman aged 25-40 years with acute or convalescent COVID-19. The chain carries TRBV9 and TRBJ1-3; D may be TRBD1 (6 bases). What was sequenced was peripheral blood. DNA of the CDR3: TGTGCCAGCAGCGTGCAGGGGCCCCTCTCTGGAAACACCATATATTTT. This sequence encodes CASSVQGPLSGNTIYF.